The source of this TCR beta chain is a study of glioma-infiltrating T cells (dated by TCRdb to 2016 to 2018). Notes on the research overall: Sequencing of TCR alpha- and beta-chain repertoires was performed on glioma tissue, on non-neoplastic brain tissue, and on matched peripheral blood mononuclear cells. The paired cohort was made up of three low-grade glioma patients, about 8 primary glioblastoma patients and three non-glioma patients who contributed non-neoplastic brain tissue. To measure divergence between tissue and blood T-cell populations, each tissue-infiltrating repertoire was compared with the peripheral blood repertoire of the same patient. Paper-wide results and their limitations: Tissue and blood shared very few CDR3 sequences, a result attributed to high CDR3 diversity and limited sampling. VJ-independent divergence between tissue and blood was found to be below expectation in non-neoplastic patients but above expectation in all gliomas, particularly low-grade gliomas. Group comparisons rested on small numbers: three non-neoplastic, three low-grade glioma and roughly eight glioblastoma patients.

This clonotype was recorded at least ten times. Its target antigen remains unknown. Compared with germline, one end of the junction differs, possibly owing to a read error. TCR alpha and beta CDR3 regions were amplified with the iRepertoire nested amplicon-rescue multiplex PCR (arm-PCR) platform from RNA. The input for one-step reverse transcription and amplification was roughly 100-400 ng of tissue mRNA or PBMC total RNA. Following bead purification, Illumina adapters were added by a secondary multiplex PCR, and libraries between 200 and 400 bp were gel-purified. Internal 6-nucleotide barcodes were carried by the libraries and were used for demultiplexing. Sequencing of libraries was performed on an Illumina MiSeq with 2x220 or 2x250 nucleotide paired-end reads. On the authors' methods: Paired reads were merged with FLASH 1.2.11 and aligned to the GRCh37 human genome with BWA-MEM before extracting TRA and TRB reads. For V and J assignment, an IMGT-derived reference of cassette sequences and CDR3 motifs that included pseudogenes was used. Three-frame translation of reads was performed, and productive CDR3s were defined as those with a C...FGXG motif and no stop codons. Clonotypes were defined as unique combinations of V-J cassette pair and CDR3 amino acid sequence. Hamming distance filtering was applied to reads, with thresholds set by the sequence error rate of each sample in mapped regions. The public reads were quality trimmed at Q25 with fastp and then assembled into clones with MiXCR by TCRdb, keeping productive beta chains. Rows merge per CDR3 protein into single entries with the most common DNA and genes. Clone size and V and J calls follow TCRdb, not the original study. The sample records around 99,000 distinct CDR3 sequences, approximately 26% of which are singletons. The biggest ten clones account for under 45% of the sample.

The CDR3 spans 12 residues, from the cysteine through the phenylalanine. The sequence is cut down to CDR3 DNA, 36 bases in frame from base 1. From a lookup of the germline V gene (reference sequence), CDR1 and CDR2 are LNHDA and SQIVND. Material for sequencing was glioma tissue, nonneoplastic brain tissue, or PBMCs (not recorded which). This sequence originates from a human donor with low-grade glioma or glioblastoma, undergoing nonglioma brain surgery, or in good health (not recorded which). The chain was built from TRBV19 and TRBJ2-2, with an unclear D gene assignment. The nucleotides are TGTGCCAGTAAAACGAAAACCGGGGAGCTGTTTTTT. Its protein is CASKTKTGELFF.